This entry describes one T cell receptor beta chain. Antigen unknown. V dropped 0 bases and J dropped 2 bases, with 12 bases sitting between them. This CDR3 spans 16 amino acids. The germline CDR1 and CDR2 sequences are SGDLS and YYNGEE. Here immunoSEQ multiplex PCR was the method, and the copy in TCRdb shows in-frame clones only, minus some. The sample lists approximately 44,000 clones; nearly 97% were seen once. This entry belongs to a study of Tregs in tolerant kidney transplant recipients. Overall study: A roughly three-day belatacept mixed lymphocyte reaction, sometimes plus 5-day graft donor restimulation, preceded CD4+CD25+CD127- sorting. Sorting used antibodies to exclude donor cells.

Overall study findings and caveats: The small number of patients limits these findings pending further validation. Biological reproducibility was not directly addressed in this study.

The TCR sequence derives from a human donor in good health. This sequence joins TRBV9 and TRBJ2-1, with a possible D match to TRBD2 (5 bases). What was sequenced was Tregs from blood cultured with allogeneic cells. CDR3 residues: CASSVGRPGAYNEQFF. The CDR3 region has the DNA TGTGCCAGCAGCGTAGGACGCCCCGGGGCCTACAATGAGCAGTTCTTC. Combining the CDR3 with reference TRBV9 and TRBJ2-1 gives the whole variable domain DSGVTQTPKHLITATGQRVTLRCSPRSGDLSVYWYQQSLDQGLQFLIQYYNGEERAKGNILERFSAQQFPDLHSELNLSSLELGDSALYFCASSVGRPGAYNEQFFGPGTRLTVL.